This record concerns one T cell receptor beta chain sequence. The method was immunoSEQ multiplex PCR; TCRdb's version includes in-frame clones alone and lacks a portion of them. The top ten clones hold roughly 3.6% of a sample with nearly 35,000 clones, roughly 90% of them seen once. The data are from a study of chemoradiotherapy in HPV16-positive cancers. The CDR3 runs 14 residues. CDR1 is SGHTA and CDR2 is FQGNSA in the germline V gene. V was cut by 5 bases and J by 2 bases, with 13 bases left in between. Sequencing used blood, obtained from a patient who underwent chemoradiotherapy. This clonotype originated in a human donor with HPV-associated anogenital cancer. The V call is TRBV7-2, the J call TRBJ2-7; tentative D call: TRBD2 (6 bases). In DNA form, the CDR3 reads TGTGCCAGCAGCCTCGGACTATCCCCCTACGAGCAGTACTTC. Its translation is CASSLGLSPYEQYF.